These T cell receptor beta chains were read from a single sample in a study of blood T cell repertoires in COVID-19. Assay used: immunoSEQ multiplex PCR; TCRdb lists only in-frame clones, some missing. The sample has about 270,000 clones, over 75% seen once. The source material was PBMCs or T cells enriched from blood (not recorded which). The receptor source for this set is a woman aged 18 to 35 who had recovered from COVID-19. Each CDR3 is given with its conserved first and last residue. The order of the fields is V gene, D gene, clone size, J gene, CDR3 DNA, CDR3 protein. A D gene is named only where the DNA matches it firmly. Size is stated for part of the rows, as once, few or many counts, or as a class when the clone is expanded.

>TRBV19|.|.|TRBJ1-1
TGTGCCAGTAGTAATTTGGGGAGGGAAAGCGGCACTGAAGCTTTCTTT
CASSNLGRESGTEAFF
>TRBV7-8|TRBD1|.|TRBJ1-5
TGTGCCAGCAGCCGATGGGACAGGGGCAATCAGCCCCAGCATTTT
CASSRWDRGNQPQHF
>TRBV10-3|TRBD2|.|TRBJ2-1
TGTGCCATCAGTGAGTCGAGCGGGGGGACCTACAATGAGCAGTTCTTC
CAISESSGGTYNEQFF
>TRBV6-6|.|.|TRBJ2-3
TGTGCCAGCAGTTACTCGAGGGGGAGGGGGGATACGCAGTATTTT
CASSYSRGRGDTQYF
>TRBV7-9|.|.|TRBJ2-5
TGTGCCAGCAGCTTTCCGCGGGACCTTGGAGAGACCCAGTACTTC
CASSFPRDLGETQYF
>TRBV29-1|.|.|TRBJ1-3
TGCAGCGTTCAAGGGGCCGTAGGAAACACCATATATTTT
CSVQGAVGNTIYF
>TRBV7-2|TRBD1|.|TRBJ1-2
TGTGCCAGCAGCGATGACAGGGGCTATGGCTACACCTTC
CASSDDRGYGYTF
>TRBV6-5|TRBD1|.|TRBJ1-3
TGTGCCAGCAGTTCTAACGACAGGGTCGGAAACACCATATATTTT
CASSSNDRVGNTIYF
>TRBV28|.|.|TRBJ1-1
TGTGCCAGCAGTTTAACTGGGACATTTTACACTGAAGCTTTCTTT
CASSLTGTFYTEAFF
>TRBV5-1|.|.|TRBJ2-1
TGCGCCAGCAGCTTGAGTAATCGGGAGCAGTTCTTC
CASSLSNREQFF
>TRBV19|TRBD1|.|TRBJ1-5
TGTGCCAGTAGATTCCAAGGACAGGGTAATCAGCCCCAGCATTTT
CASRFQGQGNQPQHF
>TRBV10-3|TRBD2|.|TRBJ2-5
TGTGCCATCAGAAGCGGGGGGGTGGAAGAGACCCAGTACTTC
CAIRSGGVEETQYF
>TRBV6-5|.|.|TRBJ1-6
TGTGCCAGCAGGACGACGACCAGAGGTAATTCACCCCTCCACTTT
CASRTTTRGNSPLHF
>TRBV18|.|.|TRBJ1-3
TGTGCCAGCTCACCGGTACAGGGAAGCGGCTCTGGAAACACCATATATTTT
CASSPVQGSGSGNTIYF
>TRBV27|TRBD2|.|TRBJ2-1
TGTGCCAGCAGTTTAGAGTCGACTAGCGGGGGGTTCAATGAGCAGTTCTTC
CASSLESTSGGFNEQFF
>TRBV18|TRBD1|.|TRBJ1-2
TGTGCCAGCTCACCTCTCCAAAATAGAGGGGGCGAACATGACTATGGCTACACCTTC
CASSPLQNRGGEHDYGYTF
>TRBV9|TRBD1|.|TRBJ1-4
TGTGCCAGCAGCGCGGGACAGTTAGATGAAAAACTGTTTTTT
CASSAGQLDEKLFF
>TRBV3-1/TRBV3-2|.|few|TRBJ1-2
TGTGCCAGCAGCCCGCTGGCCGGGGACTATGGCTACACCTTC
CASSPLAGDYGYTF
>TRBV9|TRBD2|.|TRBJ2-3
TGTGCCAGCAGCGGCGGGGGGGCTTCAGATACGCAGTATTTT
CASSGGGASDTQYF
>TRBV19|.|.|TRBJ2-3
TGTGCAACGGGTTTGAATACGCAGTATTTT
CATGLNTQYF
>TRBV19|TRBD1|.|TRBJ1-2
TGTGCCAGTAGTATGGGGGACAGGGCCCCTTACAACTATGGCTACACCTTC
CASSMGDRAPYNYGYTF
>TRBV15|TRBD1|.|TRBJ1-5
TGTGCCACCAGCGGACAGGATAGCAATCAGCCCCAGCATTTT
CATSGQDSNQPQHF
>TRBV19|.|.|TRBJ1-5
TGTGCCAGTAGTATAATGACAATAGGCAATCAGCCCCAGCATTTT
CASSIMTIGNQPQHF
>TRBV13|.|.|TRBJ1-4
TGTGCCAGCAGCTCACGACAGACGTATGAAAAACTGTTTTTT
CASSSRQTYEKLFF
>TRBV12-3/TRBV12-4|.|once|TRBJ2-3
TGTGCCAGCAGTTTGAGTAGCACAGATACGCAGTATTTT
CASSLSSTDTQYF
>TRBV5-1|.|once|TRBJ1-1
TGCGCCAGCAGCTTACAGGGCGCGGATACTGAAGCTTTCTTT
CASSLQGADTEAFF
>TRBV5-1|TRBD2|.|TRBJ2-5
TGCGCCAGCAGCTTGGCCAGCGGGGGGGCCCGCGGGAAGACCCAGTACTTC
CASSLASGGARGKTQYF
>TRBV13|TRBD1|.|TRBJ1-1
TGTGCCAGCAGCTTTCTCGTTCAGCCGGGACAGGGAAAGATCGGCGGCACTGAAGCTTTCTTT
CASSFLVQPGQGKIGGTEAFF
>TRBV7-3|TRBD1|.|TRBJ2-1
TGTGCCAGCGGCAAGGGGGCGTACAATGAGCAGTTCTTC
CASGKGAYNEQFF
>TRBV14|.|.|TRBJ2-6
TGTGCCAGCAGACGCGGCGGTGGGGCCAACGTCCTGACTTTC
CASRRGGGANVLTF
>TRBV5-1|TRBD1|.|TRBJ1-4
TGCGCCAGCAGCGACGGGACAGGGAATGAAAAACTGTTTTTT
CASSDGTGNEKLFF
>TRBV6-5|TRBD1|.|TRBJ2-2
TGTGCCAGCACACGGGGAAACAGGGGCGACGGGGAGCTGTTTTTT
CASTRGNRGDGELFF
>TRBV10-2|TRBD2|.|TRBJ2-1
TGCGCCAGCAGTGACCCCCCTCGGGGGGGTGGGAAAAATGAGCAGTTCTTC
CASSDPPRGGGKNEQFF
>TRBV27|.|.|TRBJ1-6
TGTGCCAGCACCGTACCCGGGGTGTCACCCCTCCACTTT
CASTVPGVSPLHF
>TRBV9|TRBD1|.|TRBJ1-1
TGTGCCAGCGGGGGACAGGGGGTAGAGACTGAAGCTTTCTTT
CASGGQGVETEAFF
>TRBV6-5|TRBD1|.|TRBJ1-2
TGTGCCAGCAGTTACTCGGCTGGACAGGGAATGTATGGCTACACCTTC
CASSYSAGQGMYGYTF
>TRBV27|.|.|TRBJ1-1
TGTGCCAGCAGTCTCGACCTTTACAGTTTTGAGGAAGCTTTCTTT
CASSLDLYSFEEAFF
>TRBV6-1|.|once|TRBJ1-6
TGTGCCAGCAGTGTCGAGCGGGCGAGAAGTAATTCACCCCTCCACTTT
CASSVERARSNSPLHF
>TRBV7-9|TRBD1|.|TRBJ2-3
TGTGCCAGCAGAGCCGGGACAGAGACAGATACGCAGTATTTT
CASRAGTETDTQYF
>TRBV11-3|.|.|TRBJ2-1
TGTGCCAGCAGCTTTGGCGGGATGCAGTTCTTC
CASSFGGMQFF
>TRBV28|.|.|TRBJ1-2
TGTGCCAGCAGGGTCGACACCGCTAACTATGGCTACACCTTC
CASRVDTANYGYTF
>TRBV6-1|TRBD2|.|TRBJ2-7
TGTGCCAGCAGTGATTCTAGCGGGACCAGCTACGAGCAGTACTTC
CASSDSSGTSYEQYF
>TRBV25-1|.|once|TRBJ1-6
TGTGCCAGCAGTGAATATTTCCCCAACCAGGATTCACCCCTCCACTTT
CASSEYFPNQDSPLHF
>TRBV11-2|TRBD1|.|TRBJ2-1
TGTGCCATACGGGGACAGGGACCCTACAATGAGCAGTTCTTC
CAIRGQGPYNEQFF
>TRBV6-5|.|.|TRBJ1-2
TGTGCCAGCAGTTACTCGATAACAGGCACTAACTATGGCTACACCTTC
CASSYSITGTNYGYTF
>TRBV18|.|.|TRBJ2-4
TGTGCCAGCTCAGCCTTCGAGACAGAAAGGCTAGCCAAAAACATTCAGTACTTC
CASSAFETERLAKNIQYF
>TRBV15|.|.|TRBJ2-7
TGTGCCACCAGCAGAGGCGCGGGATCCTACGAGCAGTACTTC
CATSRGAGSYEQYF
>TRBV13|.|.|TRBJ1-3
TGTGCCAGCAGCTTGGGGCCTTCGGGCACCATATATTTT
CASSLGPSGTIYF
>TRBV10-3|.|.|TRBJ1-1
TGTGCCATCATCATAGACAGGATGAACACTGAAGCTTTCTTT
CAIIIDRMNTEAFF
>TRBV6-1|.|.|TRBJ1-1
TGTGCCAGCAGTGAAGGGGCCTATCATCCTGAAGCTTTCTTT
CASSEGAYHPEAFF
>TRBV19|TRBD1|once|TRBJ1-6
TGTGCCAGACCAGGAAGGGGGCCCCGTAATTCACCCCTCCACTTT
CARPGRGPRNSPLHF
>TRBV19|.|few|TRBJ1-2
TGTGCCAGTAGTATCGATATCGGGAAAGGGATGATCCCCTCTTATGGCTACACCTTC
CASSIDIGKGMIPSYGYTF
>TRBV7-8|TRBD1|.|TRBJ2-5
TGTGCCAGCTCCCCCCGGACAGGGAGAAAGCAAGAGACCCAGTACTTC
CASSPRTGRKQETQYF
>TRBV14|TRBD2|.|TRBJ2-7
TGTGCCAGCAGCCAATGGGGGGGGGACGAGCAGTACTTC
CASSQWGGDEQYF
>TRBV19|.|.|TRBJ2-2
TGTGCCAGCACCACACCCGGGGAGCTGTTTTTT
CASTTPGELFF